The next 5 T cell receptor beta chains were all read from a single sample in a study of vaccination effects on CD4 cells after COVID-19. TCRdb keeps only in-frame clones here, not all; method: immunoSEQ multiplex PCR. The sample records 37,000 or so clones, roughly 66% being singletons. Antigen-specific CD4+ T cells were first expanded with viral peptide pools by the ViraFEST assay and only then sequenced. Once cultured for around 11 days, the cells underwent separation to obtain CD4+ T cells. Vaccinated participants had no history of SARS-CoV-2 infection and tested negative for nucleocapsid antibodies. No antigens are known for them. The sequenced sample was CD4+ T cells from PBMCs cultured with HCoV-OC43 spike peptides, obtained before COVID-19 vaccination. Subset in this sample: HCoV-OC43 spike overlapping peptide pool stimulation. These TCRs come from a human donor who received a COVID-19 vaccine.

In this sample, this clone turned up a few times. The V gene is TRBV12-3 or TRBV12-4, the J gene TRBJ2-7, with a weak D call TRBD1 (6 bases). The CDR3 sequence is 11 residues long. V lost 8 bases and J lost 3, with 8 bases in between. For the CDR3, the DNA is TGTGCCAGCGGGACAAACTACGAGCAGTACTTC. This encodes CASGTNYEQYF.

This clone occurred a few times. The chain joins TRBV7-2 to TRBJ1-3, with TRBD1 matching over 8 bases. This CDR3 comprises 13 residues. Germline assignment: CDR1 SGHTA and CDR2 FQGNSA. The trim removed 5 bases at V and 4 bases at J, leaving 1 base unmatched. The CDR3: CASSRTGGNTIYF. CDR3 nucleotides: TGTGCCAGCAGCCGGACAGGGGGAAACACCATATATTTT.

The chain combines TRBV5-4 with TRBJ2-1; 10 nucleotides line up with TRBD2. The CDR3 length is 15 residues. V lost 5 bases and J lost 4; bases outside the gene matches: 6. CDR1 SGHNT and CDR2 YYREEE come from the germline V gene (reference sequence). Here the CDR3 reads CASRDGLAEYNEQFF. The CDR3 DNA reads TGTGCCAGCAGGGACGGACTAGCGGAGTACAATGAGCAGTTCTTC.

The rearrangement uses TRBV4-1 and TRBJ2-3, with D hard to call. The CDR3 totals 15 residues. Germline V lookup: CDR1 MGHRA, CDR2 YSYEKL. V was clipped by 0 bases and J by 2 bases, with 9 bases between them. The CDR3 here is CASSQEGRTTDTQYF. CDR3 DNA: TGCGCCAGCAGCCAAGAGGGCAGGACCACAGATACGCAGTATTTT.

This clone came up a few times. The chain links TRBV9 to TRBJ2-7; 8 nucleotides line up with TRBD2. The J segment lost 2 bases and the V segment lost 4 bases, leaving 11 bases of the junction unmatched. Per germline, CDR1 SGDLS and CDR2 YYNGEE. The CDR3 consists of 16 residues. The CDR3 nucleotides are TGTGCCAGCAGCCGATCCAGCGGGGGCCGAACCTACGAGCAGTACTTC. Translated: CASSRSSGGRTYEQYF. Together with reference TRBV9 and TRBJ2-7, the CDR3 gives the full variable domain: DSGVTQTPKHLITATGQRVTLRCSPRSGDLSVYWYQQSLDQGLQFLIQYYNGEERAKGNILERFSAQQFPDLHSELNLSSLELGDSALYFCASSRSSGGRTYEQYFGPGTRLTVT.